These 18 T cell receptor beta chains originate from one sample sequenced in a study of T cells in Graves' hyperthyroidism and ophthalmopathy. Template material for amplifying TCR beta CDR3 regions consisted of RNA transcripts. An initial round of RT-PCR targeting the TCR CDR3 relied on the HTBI primer set. TCRdb reprocessed the multiplex PCR reads with MiXCR, giving one entry per CDR3 protein. The sample contains around 420,000 distinct CDR3 sequences, 15% to 18% of which appear only once. The sequenced material came from blood. Receptor source: a woman younger than 35 with Graves' hyperthyroidism.

This clonotype occurred many times. J is TRBJ2-7 and V is TRBV5-1, with TRBD2 matching 12 bases. The CDR3 is made up of 15 amino acids. Looked up from germline, CDR1 is SGHRS and CDR2 is YFSETQ. The V segment lost 4 bases and the J segment 5 bases; nucleotides outside the gene matches: 7. The CDR3 spells CASSRGTSGQNEQYF. The CDR3 DNA reads as TGCGCCAGCAGCCGCGGGACTAGCGGGCAGAACGAGCAGTACTTC.

The sample holds a few counts of this clonotype. It may be a read error: a sequence one base away is much more abundant. The final CDR3 position lacks the conserved phenylalanine or tryptophan, pointing to a likely read error. The chain is built from TRBV7-2 and TRBJ2-3; tentative D call: TRBD2 (5 bases). Looked up from germline, CDR1 is SGHTA and CDR2 is FQGNSA. The CDR3 totals 14 residues. V was cut by 5 bases and J by 2 bases, with 11 bases left in between. The CDR3 coding sequence is TGTGCCAGCAGCCCTGGACTGTTCACAGATACGCAGTATCTT. Its translation: CASSPGLFTDTQYL.

This clonotype was seen repeatedly, ten times or more. The chain uses TRBV7-8 and TRBJ2-5; the match to TRBD2 covers 11 bases. CDR3 size: 18 residues. Germline V gene data show CDR1 as SGHVS and CDR2 as FQNEAQ. J was trimmed by 2 bases and V by 4 bases; bases with no gene match: 12. CDR3 DNA sequence: TGTGCCAGCAGCTCGGGGGGTACTAGCGGGAGAAGGCAAGAGACCCAGTACTTC. It translates to CASSSGGTSGRRQETQYF.

This clonotype was recorded at least ten times. This rearrangement joins TRBV20-1 to TRBJ1-5; perhaps TRBD1 as D (6 bases). The CDR3 has 15 residues. The V gene's germline CDR1 is DFQATT and CDR2 SNEGSKA (reference sequence). V lost 0 bases and J lost 6, with 15 bases in between. CDR3 coding DNA: TGCAGTGCTAGAGATGAACACAGGGCGGGTCAGCCCCAGCATTTT. This sequence encodes CSARDEHRAGQPQHF.

At least ten counts were recorded for this clonotype. This sequence joins TRBV6-2 or TRBV6-3 and TRBJ2-7; D call uncertain. V was clipped by 4 bases and J by 8 bases, with 15 bases between them. CDR1 and CDR2 from the germline V gene are MNHEY and SVGEGT. The CDR3 runs to 13 residues. CDR3 loop: CASSSPLNFQQYF. The CDR3 DNA sequence: TGTGCCAGCAGTTCCCCGTTGAATTTCCAGCAGTACTTC.

The sample holds many counts of this clonotype. The chain joins TRBV2 to TRBJ1-1; no reliable D call. Trimming removed 5 bases from V and 6 bases from J, with 22 bases in between. This CDR3 comprises 16 residues. Looked up from germline, CDR1 is SNHLY and CDR2 is FYNNEI. CDR3 loop: CASSLYAPAQNAEAFF. The CDR3, as DNA: TGTGCCAGCAGTCTTTACGCTCCTGCTCAAAACGCTGAAGCTTTCTTT.

In this sample, this clonotype turned up many times. The chain carries TRBV27 and TRBJ1-4, with 10 positions matching TRBD1. V gave up 6 bases and J gave up 10 bases; unmatched junction bases: 8. Germline loops: CDR1 MNHEY, CDR2 SMNVEV (reference sequence). The CDR3 contains 14 residues. CDR3 region: CASRDRGRGGKLFF. CDR3 coding DNA: TGTGCCAGCAGAGACAGGGGGCGCGGGGGAAAACTGTTTTTT.

This clonotype was observed at least ten times. The CDR3 DNA reads TGCGCCAGCAGCTTGGGGGAGTCGTACAATGAGCAGTTCTTC. Protein product: CASSLGESYNEQFF. The V call is TRBV5-1, the J call TRBJ2-1; possible D gene TRBD2, 5 bases. The germline CDR1 and CDR2 sequences are SGHRS and YFSETQ. The CDR3 sequence is 14 residues long. V was clipped by 0 bases and J by 4 bases, with 8 bases between them.

The chain has TRBV4-1 and TRBJ1-5; the D gene is possibly TRBD1 (5 bases). With 0 bases removed from V and 3 bases from J, the gap between germline ends came to 9 bases. The germline V gene encodes CDR1 MGHRA and CDR2 YSYEKL. The CDR3 spans 15 residues. CDR3: CASSQDTDINQPQHF. CDR3 nucleotides: TGCGCCAGCAGCCAAGACACGGACATCAATCAGCCCCAGCATTTT.

In its sample, this clonotype was seen a few times. The chain joins TRBV15 to TRBJ2-2; D gene ambiguous. Trimming cost V 3 bases and J 3 bases, with 2 bases left between them. Germline V gene lookup returns CDR1 LNHNV and CDR2 YYDKDF (reference sequence). This CDR3 has 12 residues. This chain's CDR3 is CATSSYTGELFF. The CDR3 DNA reads TGTGCCACCAGCAGTTACACCGGGGAGCTGTTTTTT.

There are many counts of this clonotype. V usage is TRBV12-3 or TRBV12-4 and J usage is TRBJ2-7; 10 bases are shared with TRBD2. V lost 5 bases, J lost 1 base, and 8 bases stayed unmatched. This CDR3 has 16 residues. In DNA form, the CDR3 reads TGTGCCAGCAGTCCCTCTACTAGCGGGACATCCTACGAGCAGTACTTC. Translating it yields CASSPSTSGTSYEQYF.

This clonotype was recorded at least ten times. The chain carries TRBV20-1 and TRBJ2-3; D assignment may be TRBD1 or TRBD2 (6 bases each). Per germline, CDR1 DFQATT and CDR2 SNEGSKA (reference sequence). Between the trimmed V and J ends, which lost 6 bases and 2 bases, there was a span of 18 bases. The CDR3 totals 15 residues. The CDR3 reads CSARGWAGLTDTQYF. The CDR3 DNA is TGCAGTGCCAGGGGATGGGCGGGACTCACAGATACGCAGTATTTT.

Ten or more counts support this clonotype. The chain combines TRBV6-1 with TRBJ2-3; a possible D gene is TRBD2 (6 bases). CDR3 length equals 14 residues. V was pared by 8 bases and J by 0 bases, with 12 bases between. Looked up from germline, CDR1 is MNHNS and CDR2 is SASEGT. CDR3 coding DNA: TGTGCCAGCCACGGCGGGGTTAGCACAGATACGCAGTATTTT. This sequence encodes CASHGGVSTDTQYF.

This clonotype appeared many times. CDR3 in amino acids: CASSLFQPTYNEQFF. DNA for the CDR3: TGTGCCAGCAGTTTATTCCAACCAACCTACAATGAGCAGTTCTTC. This sequence joins TRBV12-3 or TRBV12-4 and TRBJ2-1, with D unclear. The CDR3 sequence is 15 residues long. V was trimmed by 2 bases and J by 2 bases, leaving 10 bases between them.

This clonotype was picked up many times. The CDR3 protein is CASRGGSSGREQYF. As DNA, the CDR3 is TGTGCCAGCAGGGGGGGGAGTAGCGGGCGCGAGCAGTACTTC. The rearrangement uses TRBV12-3 or TRBV12-4 and TRBJ2-7; TRBD2 matches at 7 bases. The trim removed 6 bases at V and 6 bases at J, leaving 11 bases unmatched. The CDR3 covers 14 residues.

This chain connects TRBV30 to TRBJ2-1, with 8 bases aligning to TRBD2. Trimming cost V 7 bases and J 10 bases; bases outside gene matches: 15. The CDR3 covers 14 residues. CDR1 is GTSNPN and CDR2 is SVGIG in the germline V gene (reference sequence). CDR3 coding DNA: TGTGCCTCGAAGGCAAGCGGGAGTGTCTCCGAGCAGTTCTTC. Translation gives CASKASGSVSEQFF.

This clonotype appeared many times. The chain joins TRBV5-6 to TRBJ1-1, with TRBD1 as a possible D gene (5 bases). The V end lost 4 bases, the J end lost 7 bases, and 17 bases lay between the germline ends. Germline CDR1 is SGHDT and CDR2 is YYEEEE. This CDR3 has 14 amino acids. As DNA, the CDR3 is TGTGCCAGCAGCCCCAGGGTGTCGAATGGTGAAGCTTTCTTT. Translating gives CASSPRVSNGEAFF.

In its sample, this clonotype was seen many times. This chain joins TRBV30 and TRBJ1-2, with D maybe TRBD1 (5 bases). The germline CDR1 and CDR2 sequences are GTSNPN and SVGIG (reference sequence). The germline V and J ends were trimmed by 5 bases and 9 bases, with 13 bases remaining between them. This CDR3 contains 11 residues. For the CDR3, the DNA is TGTGCCTGGGGGACGGGGGGTCGCTACACCTTC. This translates into CAWGTGGRYTF.